The sequence of this T cell receptor beta chain was determined in a study of blood T cell repertoires in COVID-19. The overall study: Samples taken during acute and convalescent COVID-19 were collected in the United States, Italy and Spain. In each case, the material was cDNA or gDNA derived from T cells, B-cell-depleted T cells, or PBMCs.

Here immunoSEQ multiplex PCR was the method, and the copy in TCRdb shows in-frame clones only, minus some. This table holds around 320,000 clones, around 90% found once. The participants were between roughly 18 and 100 years old and came from 24 US areas. Researchers sorted participants into cohorts using their self-reported clinical history. Sequencing used PBMCs or T cells enriched from blood (not recorded which). This TCR was sampled from a woman between 18 and 30 years old with acute COVID-19.

The CDR3 here is CASSPLTLAGYNEQFF. The CDR3, as DNA: TGTGCCAGCAGTCCCTTAACACTAGCGGGCTACAATGAGCAGTTCTTC. The chain links TRBV7-3 to TRBJ2-1; 9 positions agree with TRBD2. Trimming took 6 bases from V and 3 from J; bases not matched to a gene: 9. The CDR3 has 16 residues. Germline V gives CDR1 SGHTA, CDR2 FQGTGA.